The source of this T cell receptor beta chain is a study of blood T cell repertoires in COVID-19. Profiled with immunoSEQ multiplex PCR; TCRdb holds only in-frame clones, not every one. There are about 180,000 clones in the sample; roughly nine tenths occur only once, and less than 3% lies in the top ten. The V end was cut by 1 base, the J end by 0 bases, with 13 bases between. Per germline, CDR1 ENHRY and CDR2 SYGVKD. The CDR3 runs to 17 residues. The gene calls are TRBV10-3 and TRBJ1-3; D gene unclear. What was sequenced was peripheral blood. The receptor was derived from a woman in her 30s with active or convalescent COVID-19. This CDR3 reads CAISEFPTDHSGNTIYF. The CDR3 DNA reads as TGTGCCATCAGTGAGTTTCCTACAGACCACTCTGGAAACACCATATATTTT.